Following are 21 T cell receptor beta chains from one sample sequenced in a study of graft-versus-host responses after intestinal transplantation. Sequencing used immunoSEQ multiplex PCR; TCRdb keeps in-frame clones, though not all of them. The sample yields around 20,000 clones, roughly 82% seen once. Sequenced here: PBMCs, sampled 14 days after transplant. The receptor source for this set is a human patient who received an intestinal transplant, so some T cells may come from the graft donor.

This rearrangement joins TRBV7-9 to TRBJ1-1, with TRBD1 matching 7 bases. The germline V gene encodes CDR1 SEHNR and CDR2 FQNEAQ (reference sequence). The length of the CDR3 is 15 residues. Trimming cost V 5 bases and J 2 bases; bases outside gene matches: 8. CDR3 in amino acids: CASSATGRVNTEAFF. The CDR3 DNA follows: TGTGCCAGCAGCGCGACAGGGAGGGTAAACACTGAAGCTTTCTTT.

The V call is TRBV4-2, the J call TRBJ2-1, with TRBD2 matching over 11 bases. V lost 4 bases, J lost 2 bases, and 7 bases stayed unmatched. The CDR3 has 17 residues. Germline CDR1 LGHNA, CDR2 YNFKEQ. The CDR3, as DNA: TGTGCCAGCAGCCTTCCTAGCGGGGGGACCCCCTACAATGAGCAGTTCTTC. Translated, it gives CASSLPSGGTPYNEQFF.

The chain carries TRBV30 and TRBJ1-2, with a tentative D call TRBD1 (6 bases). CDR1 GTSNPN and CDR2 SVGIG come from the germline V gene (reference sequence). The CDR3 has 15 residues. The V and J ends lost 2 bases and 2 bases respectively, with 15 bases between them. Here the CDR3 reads CAWSPEGGGNYGYTF. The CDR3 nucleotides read TGTGCCTGGAGTCCGGAGGGGGGCGGAAACTATGGCTACACCTTC.

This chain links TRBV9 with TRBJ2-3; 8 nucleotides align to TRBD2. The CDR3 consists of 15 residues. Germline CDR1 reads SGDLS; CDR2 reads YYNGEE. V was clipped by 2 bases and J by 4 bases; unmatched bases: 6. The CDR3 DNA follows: TGTGCCAGCAGCGTCGCGGGAGGCAGCCCAGATACGCAGTATTTT. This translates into CASSVAGGSPDTQYF.

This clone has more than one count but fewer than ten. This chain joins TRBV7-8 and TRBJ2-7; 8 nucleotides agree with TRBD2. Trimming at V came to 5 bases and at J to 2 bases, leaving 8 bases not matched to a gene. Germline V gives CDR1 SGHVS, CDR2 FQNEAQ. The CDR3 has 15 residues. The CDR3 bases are TGTGCCAGCAGCCCACGGACTAGCAGGACCTACGAGCAGTACTTC. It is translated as CASSPRTSRTYEQYF.

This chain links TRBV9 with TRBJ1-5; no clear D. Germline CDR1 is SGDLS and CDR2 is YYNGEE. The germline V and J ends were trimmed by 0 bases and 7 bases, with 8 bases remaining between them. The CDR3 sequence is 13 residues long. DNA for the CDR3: TGTGCCAGCAGCGTAGACGATTCCCAGCCCCAGCATTTT. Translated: CASSVDDSQPQHF. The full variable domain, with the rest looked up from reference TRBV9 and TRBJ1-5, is DSGVTQTPKHLITATGQRVTLRCSPRSGDLSVYWYQQSLDQGLQFLIQYYNGEERAKGNILERFSAQQFPDLHSELNLSSLELGDSALYFCASSVDDSQPQHFGDGTRLSIL.

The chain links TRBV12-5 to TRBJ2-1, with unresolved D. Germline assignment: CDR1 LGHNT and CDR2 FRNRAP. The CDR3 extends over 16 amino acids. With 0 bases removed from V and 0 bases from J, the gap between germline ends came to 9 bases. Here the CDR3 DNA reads TGTGCTAGTGGTTTGGTGACTTCCAGCTCCTACAATGAGCAGTTCTTC. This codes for CASGLVTSSSYNEQFF.

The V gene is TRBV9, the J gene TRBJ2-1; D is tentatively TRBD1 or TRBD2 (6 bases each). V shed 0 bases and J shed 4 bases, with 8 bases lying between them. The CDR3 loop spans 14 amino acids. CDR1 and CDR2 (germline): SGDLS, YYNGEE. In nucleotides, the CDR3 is TGTGCCAGCAGCGTAGAGGGGGGATACAATGAGCAGTTCTTC. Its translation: CASSVEGGYNEQFF.

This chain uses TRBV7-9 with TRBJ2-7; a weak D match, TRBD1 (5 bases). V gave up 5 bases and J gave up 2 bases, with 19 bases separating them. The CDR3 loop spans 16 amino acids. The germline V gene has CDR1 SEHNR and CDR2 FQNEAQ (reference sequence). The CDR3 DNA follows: TGTGCCAGCAGCAAATTTCCAGGGCGCAAAGCCTACGAGCAGTACTTC. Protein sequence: CASSKFPGRKAYEQYF.

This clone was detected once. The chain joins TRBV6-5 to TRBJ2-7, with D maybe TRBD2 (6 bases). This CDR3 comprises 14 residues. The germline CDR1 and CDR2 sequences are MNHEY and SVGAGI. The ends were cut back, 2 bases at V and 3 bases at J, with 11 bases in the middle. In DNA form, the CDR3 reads TGTGCCAGCAGTTACGTGGGGGGAAACTACGAGCAGTACTTC. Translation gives CASSYVGGNYEQYF.

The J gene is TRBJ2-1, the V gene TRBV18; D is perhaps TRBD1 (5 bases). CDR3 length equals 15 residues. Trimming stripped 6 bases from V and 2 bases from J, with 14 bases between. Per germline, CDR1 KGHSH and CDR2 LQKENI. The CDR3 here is CASSLGQATYNEQFF. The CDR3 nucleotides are TGTGCCAGCTCCTTGGGGCAGGCCACCTACAATGAGCAGTTCTTC.

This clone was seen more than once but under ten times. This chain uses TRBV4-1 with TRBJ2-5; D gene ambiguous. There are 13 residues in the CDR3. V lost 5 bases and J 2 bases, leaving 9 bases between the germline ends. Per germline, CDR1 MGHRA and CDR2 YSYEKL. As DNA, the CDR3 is TGCGCCAGCAGCAGTAGTCTACAAGAGACCCAGTACTTC. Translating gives CASSSSLQETQYF.

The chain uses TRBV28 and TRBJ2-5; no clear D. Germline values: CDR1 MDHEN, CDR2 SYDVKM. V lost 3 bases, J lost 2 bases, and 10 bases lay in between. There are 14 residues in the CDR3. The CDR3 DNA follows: TGTGCCAGCAGTTTTTCTTGGGGTCAAGAGACCCAGTACTTC. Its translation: CASSFSWGQETQYF.

This CDR3 is CASSKVFSGRAKKRYEQYF. The DNA of the CDR3 is TGTGCCAGCAGCAAGGTCTTTAGCGGGAGGGCCAAAAAGAGGTACGAGCAGTACTTC. The rearrangement uses TRBV21-1 and TRBJ2-7; the table's D gene call, TRBD2, was not cross checked with the DNA. TRBV21-1 represents a pseudogene. The CDR3 length is 19 residues.

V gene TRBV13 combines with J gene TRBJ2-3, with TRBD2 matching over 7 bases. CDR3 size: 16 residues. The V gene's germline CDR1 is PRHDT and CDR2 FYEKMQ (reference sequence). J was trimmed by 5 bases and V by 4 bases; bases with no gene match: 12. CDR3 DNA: TGTGCCAGCAGCTCCCGCGCGGCTAGCGGAATAGATACGCAGTATTTT. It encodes CASSSRAASGIDTQYF.

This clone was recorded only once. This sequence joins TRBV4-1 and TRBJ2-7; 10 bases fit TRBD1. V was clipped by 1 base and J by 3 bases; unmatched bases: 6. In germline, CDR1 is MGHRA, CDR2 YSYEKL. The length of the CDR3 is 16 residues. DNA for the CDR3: TGCGCCAGCAGCCAAGGTTCCGGGACAGGGGACTACGAGCAGTACTTC. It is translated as CASSQGSGTGDYEQYF.

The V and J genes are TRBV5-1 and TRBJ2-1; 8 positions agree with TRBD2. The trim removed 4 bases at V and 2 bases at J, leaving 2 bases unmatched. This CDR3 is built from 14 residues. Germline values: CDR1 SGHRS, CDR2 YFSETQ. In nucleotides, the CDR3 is TGCGCCAGCAGCCCGGGACTAGCCTACAATGAGCAGTTCTTC. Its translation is CASSPGLAYNEQFF.

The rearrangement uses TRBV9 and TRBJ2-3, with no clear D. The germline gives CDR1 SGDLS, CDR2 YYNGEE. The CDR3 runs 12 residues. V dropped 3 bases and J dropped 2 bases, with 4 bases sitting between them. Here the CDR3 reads CASSDLTDTQYF. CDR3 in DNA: TGTGCCAGCAGCGATCTCACAGATACGCAGTATTTT. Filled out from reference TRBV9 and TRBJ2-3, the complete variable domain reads DSGVTQTPKHLITATGQRVTLRCSPRSGDLSVYWYQQSLDQGLQFLIQYYNGEERAKGNILERFSAQQFPDLHSELNLSSLELGDSALYFCASSDLTDTQYFGPGTRLTVL.

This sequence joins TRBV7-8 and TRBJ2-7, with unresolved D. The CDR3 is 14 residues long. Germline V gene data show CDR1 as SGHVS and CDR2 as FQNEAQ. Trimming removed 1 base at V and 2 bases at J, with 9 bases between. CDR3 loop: CASSLEGTTYEQYF. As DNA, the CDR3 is TGTGCCAGCAGCTTAGAAGGTACCACCTACGAGCAGTACTTC. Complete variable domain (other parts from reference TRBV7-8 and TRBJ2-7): GAGVSQSPRYKVAKRGQDVALRCDPISGHVSLFWYQQALGQGPEFLTYFQNEAQLDKSGLPSDRFFAERPEGSVSTLKIQRTQQEDSAVYLCASSLEGTTYEQYFGPGTRLTVT.

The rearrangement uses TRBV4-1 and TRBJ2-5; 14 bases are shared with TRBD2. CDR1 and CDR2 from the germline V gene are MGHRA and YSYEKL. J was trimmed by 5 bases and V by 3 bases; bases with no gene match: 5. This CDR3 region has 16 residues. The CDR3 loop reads CASSQMTSGREETQYF. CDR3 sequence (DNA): TGCGCCAGCAGCCAGATGACTAGCGGGAGGGAGGAGACCCAGTACTTC.

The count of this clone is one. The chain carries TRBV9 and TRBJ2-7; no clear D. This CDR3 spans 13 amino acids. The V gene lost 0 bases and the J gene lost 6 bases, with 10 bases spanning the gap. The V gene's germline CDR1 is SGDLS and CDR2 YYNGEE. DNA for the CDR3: TGTGCCAGCAGCGTAGAGAGATCTTCCGAGCAGTACTTC. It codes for CASSVERSSEQYF.